The sequence of this TCR beta chain was determined in a study of cytomegalovirus exposure and HLA in healthy donors. Notes on this clone: Antigen specificity is unknown.

The germline CDR1 and CDR2 sequences are MGHDK and SYGVNS. The CDR3 is 16 residues long. Trimming shortened V by 5 bases and J by 4 bases, and 18 bases separated the two germline ends. Study-level findings and limits: The study recorded 150 to 200 TCR beta chains that were cytomegalovirus-associated.

Primers: 60 Vbeta forward and 13 Jbeta reverse. Original data processing: Later, 65 million to 90 million unique TCR beta chains were counted in an analysis, and some 10 million of them were shared. TCRdb's copy holds only in-frame clones and misses some; the assay was immunoSEQ multiplex PCR. That table supplies the V and J calls and clone size; D and trimming were determined from the DNA. The sample has 50,000 to 80,000 clones; more than 60% are singletons. The TCR comes from a male donor in good health and CMV-seropositive. The sequencing input was PBMCs. V gene TRBV25-1 combines with J gene TRBJ2-1; the D gene is possibly TRBD2 (7 bases). This chain's CDR3 is CASSPKGGSQYNEQFF. The CDR3 nucleotides read TGTGCCAGCAGTCCAAAGGGGGGGAGCCAGTACAATGAGCAGTTCTTC. Combining the CDR3 with reference TRBV25-1 and TRBJ2-1 gives the whole variable domain EADIYQTPRYLVIGTGKKITLECSQTMGHDKMYWYQQDPGMELHLIHYSYGVNSTEKGDLSSESTVSRIRTEHFPLTLESARPSHTSQYLCASSPKGGSQYNEQFFGPGTRLTVL.